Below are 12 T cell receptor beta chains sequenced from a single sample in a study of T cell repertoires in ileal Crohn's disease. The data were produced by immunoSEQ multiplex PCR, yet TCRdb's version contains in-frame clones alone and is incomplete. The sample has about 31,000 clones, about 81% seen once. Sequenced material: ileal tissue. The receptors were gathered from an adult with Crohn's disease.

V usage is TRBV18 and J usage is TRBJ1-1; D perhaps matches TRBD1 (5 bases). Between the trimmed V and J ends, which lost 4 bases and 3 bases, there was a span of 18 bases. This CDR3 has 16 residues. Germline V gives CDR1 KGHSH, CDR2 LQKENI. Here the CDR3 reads CASSQRVGEGYTEAFF. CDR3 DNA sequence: TGTGCCAGCTCACAAAGGGTCGGGGAGGGGTACACTGAAGCTTTCTTT.

CDR3 residues: CASSEETEAEQFF. DNA for the CDR3: TGTGCCAGCAGTGAAGAAACGGAGGCGGAGCAGTTCTTC. The chain uses TRBV6-4 and TRBJ2-1; D may be TRBD2 (5 bases). In germline, CDR1 is MRHNA, CDR2 SNTAGT. Trimming stripped 3 bases from V and 10 bases from J, with 13 bases between. This CDR3 contains 13 residues.

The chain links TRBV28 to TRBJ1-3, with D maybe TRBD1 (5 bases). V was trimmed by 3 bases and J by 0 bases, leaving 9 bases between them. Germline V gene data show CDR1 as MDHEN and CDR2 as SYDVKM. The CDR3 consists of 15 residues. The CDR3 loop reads CASSLDTSSGNTIYF. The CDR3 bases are TGTGCCAGCAGTTTGGACACGAGCTCTGGAAACACCATATATTTT.

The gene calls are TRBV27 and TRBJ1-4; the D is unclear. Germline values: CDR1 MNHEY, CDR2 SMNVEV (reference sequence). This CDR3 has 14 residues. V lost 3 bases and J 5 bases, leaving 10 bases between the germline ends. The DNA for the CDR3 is TGTGCCAGCAGTTTCCTCGGTGCAAATGAAAAACTGTTTTTT. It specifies CASSFLGANEKLFF.

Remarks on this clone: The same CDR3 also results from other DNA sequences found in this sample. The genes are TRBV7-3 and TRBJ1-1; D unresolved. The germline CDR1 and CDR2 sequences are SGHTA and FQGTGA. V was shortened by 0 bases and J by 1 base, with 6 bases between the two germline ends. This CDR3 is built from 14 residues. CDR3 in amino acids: CASSLTAGNTEAFF. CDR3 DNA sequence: TGTGCCAGCAGCTTAACAGCCGGGAACACTGAAGCTTTCTTT.

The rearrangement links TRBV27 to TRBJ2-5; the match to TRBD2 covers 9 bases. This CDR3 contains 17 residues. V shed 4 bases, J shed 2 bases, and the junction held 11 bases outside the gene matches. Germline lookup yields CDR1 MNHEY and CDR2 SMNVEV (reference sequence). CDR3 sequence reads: CASSSSLRGGGQETQYF. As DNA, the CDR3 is TGTGCCAGCAGTTCCTCCCTGCGCGGGGGGGGGCAAGAGACCCAGTACTTC.

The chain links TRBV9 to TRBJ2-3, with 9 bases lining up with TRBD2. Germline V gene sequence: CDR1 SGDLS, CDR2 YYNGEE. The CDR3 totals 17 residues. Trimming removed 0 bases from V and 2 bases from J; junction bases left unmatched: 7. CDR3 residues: CASSVVGSGGLTDTQYF. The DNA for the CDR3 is TGTGCCAGCAGCGTAGTCGGTAGCGGGGGACTCACAGATACGCAGTATTTT.

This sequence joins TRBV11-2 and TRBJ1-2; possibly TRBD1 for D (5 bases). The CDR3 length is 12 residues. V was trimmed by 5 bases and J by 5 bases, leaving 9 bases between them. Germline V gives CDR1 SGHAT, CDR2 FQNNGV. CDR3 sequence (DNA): TGTGCCAGCAGCCCTACAGGATATGGCTACACCTTC. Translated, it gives CASSPTGYGYTF.

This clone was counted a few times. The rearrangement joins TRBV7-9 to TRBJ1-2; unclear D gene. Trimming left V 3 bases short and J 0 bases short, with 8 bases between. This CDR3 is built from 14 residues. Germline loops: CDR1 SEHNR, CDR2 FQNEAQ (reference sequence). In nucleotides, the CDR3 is TGTGCCAGCAGCTTTACCGGGACTAACTATGGCTACACCTTC. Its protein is CASSFTGTNYGYTF. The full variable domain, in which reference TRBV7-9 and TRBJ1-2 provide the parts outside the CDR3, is DTGVSQNPRHKITKRGQNVTFRCDPISEHNRLYWYRQTLGQGPEFLTYFQNEAQLEKSRLLSDRFSAERPKGSFSTLEIQRTEQGDSAMYLCASSFTGTNYGYTFGSGTRLTVV.

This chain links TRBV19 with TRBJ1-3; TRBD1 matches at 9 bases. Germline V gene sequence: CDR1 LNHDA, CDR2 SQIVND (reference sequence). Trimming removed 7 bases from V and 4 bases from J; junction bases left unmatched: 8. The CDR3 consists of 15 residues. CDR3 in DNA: TGTGCCAGTATACCCCCGGGGACAGGGGGAAACACCATATATTTT. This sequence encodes CASIPPGTGGNTIYF.

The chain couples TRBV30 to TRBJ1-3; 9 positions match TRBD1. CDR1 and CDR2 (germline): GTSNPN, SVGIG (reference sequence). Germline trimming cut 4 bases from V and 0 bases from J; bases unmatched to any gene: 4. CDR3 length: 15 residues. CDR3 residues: CAWTLTGGSGNTIYF. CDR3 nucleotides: TGTGCCTGGACCCTGACAGGGGGCTCTGGAAACACCATATATTTT.

This chain's CDR3 is CASSVGGAGAQETQYF. In DNA form, the CDR3 reads TGTGCCAGCAGCGTGGGGGGGGCCGGGGCCCAAGAGACCCAGTACTTC. The chain uses TRBV9 and TRBJ2-5, with a tentative D call TRBD2 (7 bases). Trimming took 2 bases from V and 1 from J, leaving 15 bases between them. The germline CDR1 and CDR2 sequences are SGDLS and YYNGEE. This CDR3 region has 16 residues.